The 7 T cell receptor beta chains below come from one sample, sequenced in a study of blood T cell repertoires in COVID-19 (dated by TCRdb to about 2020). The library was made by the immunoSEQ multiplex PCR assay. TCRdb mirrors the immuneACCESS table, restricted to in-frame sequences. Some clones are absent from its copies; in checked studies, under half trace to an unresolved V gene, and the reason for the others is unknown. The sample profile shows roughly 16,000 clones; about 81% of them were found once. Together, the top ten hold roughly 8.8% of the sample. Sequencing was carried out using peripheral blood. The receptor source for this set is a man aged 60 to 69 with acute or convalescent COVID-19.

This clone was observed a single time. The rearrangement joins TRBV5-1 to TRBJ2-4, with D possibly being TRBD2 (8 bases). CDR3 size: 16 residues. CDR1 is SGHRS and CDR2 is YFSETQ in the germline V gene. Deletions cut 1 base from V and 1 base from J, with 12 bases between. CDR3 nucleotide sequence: TGCGCCAGCAGCTTGCGGGAGGGGGCCGCCAAAAACATTCAGTACTTC. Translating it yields CASSLREGAAKNIQYF.

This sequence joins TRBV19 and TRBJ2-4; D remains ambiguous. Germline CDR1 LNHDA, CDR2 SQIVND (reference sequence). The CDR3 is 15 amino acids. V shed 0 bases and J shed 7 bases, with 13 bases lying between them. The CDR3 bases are TGTGCCAGTAGTATAGAAGGAGTCGGCGCCAACATTCAGTACTTC. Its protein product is CASSIEGVGANIQYF.

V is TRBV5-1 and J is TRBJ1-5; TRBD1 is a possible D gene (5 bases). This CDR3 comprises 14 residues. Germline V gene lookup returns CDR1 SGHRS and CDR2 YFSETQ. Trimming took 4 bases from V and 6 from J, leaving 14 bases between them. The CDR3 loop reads CASSLIPQGQPQHF. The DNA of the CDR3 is TGCGCCAGCAGCCTAATCCCGCAGGGTCAGCCCCAGCATTTT.

The CDR3 is CASSDRSGGPKSYNEQFF. CDR3 nucleotides: TGTGCCAGCAGTGACCGTAGCGGGGGGCCCAAATCCTACAATGAGCAGTTCTTC. The chain joins TRBV2 to TRBJ2-1, with 10 bases that match TRBD2. Per germline, CDR1 SNHLY and CDR2 FYNNEI. This CDR3 contains 18 residues. The V gene end was trimmed by 3 bases and the J gene end by 1 base; junction bases not matched to a gene: 9.

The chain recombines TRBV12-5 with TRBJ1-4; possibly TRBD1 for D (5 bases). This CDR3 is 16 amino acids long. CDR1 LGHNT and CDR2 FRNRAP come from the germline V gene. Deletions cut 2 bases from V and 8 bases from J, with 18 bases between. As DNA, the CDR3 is TGTGCTAGTGGTTTGCAAATGGCAGGGTGGCGAGAAAAACTGTTTTTT. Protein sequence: CASGLQMAGWREKLFF.

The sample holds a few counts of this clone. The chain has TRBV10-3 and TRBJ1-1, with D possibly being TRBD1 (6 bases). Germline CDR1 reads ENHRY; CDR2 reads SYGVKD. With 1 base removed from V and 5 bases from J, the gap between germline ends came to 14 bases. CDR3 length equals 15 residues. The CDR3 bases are TGTGCCATCAGTGAGTTGGGACACCAGAGGACTGAAGCTTTCTTT. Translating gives CAISELGHQRTEAFF.

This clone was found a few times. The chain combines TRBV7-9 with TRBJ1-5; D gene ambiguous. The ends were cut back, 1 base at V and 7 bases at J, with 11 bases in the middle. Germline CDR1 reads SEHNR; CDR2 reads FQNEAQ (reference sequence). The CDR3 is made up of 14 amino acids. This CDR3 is CASSLDSGLQPQHF. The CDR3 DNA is TGTGCCAGCAGCTTAGATTCCGGTTTACAGCCCCAGCATTTT.